The 3 T cell receptor beta chains listed next were all sequenced from one sample in a study of blood T cell repertoires in COVID-19. Clones were read by immunoSEQ multiplex PCR, and TCRdb kept only the in-frame ones, dropping some. The sample lists approximately 210,000 clones, approximately 85% occurring once. Sequencing input: peripheral blood. These receptors all come from a woman in her 70s with active or convalescent COVID-19.

Only one count was recorded for this clone. The rearrangement links TRBV5-1 to TRBJ2-6; no clear D gene. Trimming took off 4 bases at V and 0 bases at J, with 8 bases between the two ends. Germline V lookup: CDR1 SGHRS, CDR2 YFSETQ. There are 15 residues in the CDR3. The CDR3 DNA sequence: TGCGCCAGCAGCCCACAGAGCTCTGGGGCCAACGTCCTGACTTTC. Its protein product is CASSPQSSGANVLTF.

CDR3 coding DNA: TGTGCCAGTAGTGATGAGTCCTTAATCTTTTATGGCTACACCTTC. It encodes CASSDESLIFYGYTF. This chain joins TRBV19 and TRBJ1-2, with D unclear. Trimming shortened V by 5 bases and J by 5 bases, and 18 bases separated the two germline ends. This CDR3 has 15 residues. CDR1 and CDR2 from the germline V gene are LNHDA and SQIVND (reference sequence). Filled out from reference TRBV19 and TRBJ1-2, the complete variable domain reads DGGITQSPKYLFRKEGQNVTLSCEQNLNHDAMYWYRQDPGQGLRLIYYSQIVNDFQKGDIAEGYSVSREKKESFPLTVTSAQKNPTAFYLCASSDESLIFYGYTFGSGTRLTVV.

This clone has a handful of counts. The rearrangement links TRBV6-5 to TRBJ2-1, with 12 bases aligning to TRBD2. CDR3 size: 15 residues. The germline V gene has CDR1 MNHEY and CDR2 SVGAGI. V lost 8 bases and J lost 4; bases outside the gene matches: 6. The CDR3 loop is CASHTGTSGYNEQFF. The CDR3 nucleotides read TGTGCCAGCCATACCGGGACTAGCGGGTACAATGAGCAGTTCTTC.